This T cell receptor (beta chain) was identified in a study of blood T cell repertoires in COVID-19. Study context: The origin of the acute and convalescent COVID-19 samples was the United States, Italy and Spain. The analysed material was cDNA or gDNA that came from T cells, B-cell-depleted T cells, or PBMCs.

J was trimmed by 7 bases and V by 4 bases; bases with no gene match: 13. The CDR3 has 17 amino acids. Germline CDR1 and CDR2: SGHNT and YYREEE (reference sequence). Authors' analysis steps: Nucleated cell number was recorded as an estimate derived from reference gene primer amplification. The repertoire was sequenced with immunoSEQ multiplex PCR; TCRdb's copy has only in-frame clones and lacks some. D and trimming were read from the DNA, whereas the V and J calls and clone size are those reported in that table. The data show about 190,000 clones, 90% seen once. J is TRBJ2-5 and V is TRBV5-4, with TRBD2 identical over 13 bases. The material sequenced was peripheral blood. The TCR originated in a man between 50 and 59 years old with acute or convalescent COVID-19. CDR3 protein: CASSPGTSGGAVGTQYF. In DNA form, the CDR3 reads TGTGCCAGCAGCCCAGGAACTAGCGGGGGGGCGGTGGGGACCCAGTACTTC.